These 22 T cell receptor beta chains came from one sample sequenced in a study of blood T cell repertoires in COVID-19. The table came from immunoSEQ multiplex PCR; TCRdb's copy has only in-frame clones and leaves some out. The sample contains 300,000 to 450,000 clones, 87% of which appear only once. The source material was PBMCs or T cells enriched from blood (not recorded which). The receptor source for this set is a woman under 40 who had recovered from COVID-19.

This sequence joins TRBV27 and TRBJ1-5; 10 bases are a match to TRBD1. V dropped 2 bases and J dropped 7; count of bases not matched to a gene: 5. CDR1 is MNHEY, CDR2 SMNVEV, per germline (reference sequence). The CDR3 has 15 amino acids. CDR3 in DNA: TGTGCCAGCAGTTTAGGACAGGGGGTGAGGCAGCCCCAGCATTTT. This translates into CASSLGQGVRQPQHF.

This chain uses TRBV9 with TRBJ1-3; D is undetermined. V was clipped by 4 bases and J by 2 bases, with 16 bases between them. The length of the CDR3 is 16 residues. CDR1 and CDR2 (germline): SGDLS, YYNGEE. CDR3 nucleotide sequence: TGTGCCAGCAGCCAAAACAGCCGCGTCCCTGGAAACACCATATATTTT. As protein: CASSQNSRVPGNTIYF.

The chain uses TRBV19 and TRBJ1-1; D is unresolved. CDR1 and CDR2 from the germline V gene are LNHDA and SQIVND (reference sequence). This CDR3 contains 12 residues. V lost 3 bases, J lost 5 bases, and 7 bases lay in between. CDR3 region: CASSIEGTEAFF. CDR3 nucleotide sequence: TGTGCCAGTAGTATTGAGGGTACTGAAGCTTTCTTT.

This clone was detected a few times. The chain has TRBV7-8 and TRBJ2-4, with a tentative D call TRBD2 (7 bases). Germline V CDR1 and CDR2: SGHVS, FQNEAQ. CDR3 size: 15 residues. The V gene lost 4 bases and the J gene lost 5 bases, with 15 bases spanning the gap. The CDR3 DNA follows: TGTGCCAGCAGCTGGGGGGGGAACAGGGAAAACATTCAGTACTTC. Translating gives CASSWGGNRENIQYF. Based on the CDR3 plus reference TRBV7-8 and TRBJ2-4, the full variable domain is GAGVSQSPRYKVAKRGQDVALRCDPISGHVSLFWYQQALGQGPEFLTYFQNEAQLDKSGLPSDRFFAERPEGSVSTLKIQRTQQEDSAVYLCASSWGGNRENIQYFGAGTRLSVL.

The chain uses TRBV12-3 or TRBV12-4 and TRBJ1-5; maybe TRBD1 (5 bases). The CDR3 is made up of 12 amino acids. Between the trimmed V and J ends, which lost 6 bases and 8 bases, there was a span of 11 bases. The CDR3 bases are TGTGCCAGCAGGGTCCAGGGAAAGCCCCAGCATTTT. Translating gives CASRVQGKPQHF.

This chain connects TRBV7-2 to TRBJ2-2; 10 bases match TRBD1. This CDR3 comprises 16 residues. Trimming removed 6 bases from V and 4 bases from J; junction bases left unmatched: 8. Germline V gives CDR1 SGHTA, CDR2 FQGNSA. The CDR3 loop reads CASRFPGQGPTGELFF. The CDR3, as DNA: TGTGCCAGCAGATTTCCGGGACAGGGGCCCACCGGGGAGCTGTTTTTT.

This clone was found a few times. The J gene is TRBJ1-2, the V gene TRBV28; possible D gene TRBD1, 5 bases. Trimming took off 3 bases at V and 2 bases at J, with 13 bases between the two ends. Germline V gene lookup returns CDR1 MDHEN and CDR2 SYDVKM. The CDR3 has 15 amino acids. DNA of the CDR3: TGTGCCAGCAGTTTGACAGCCCTCCCAAACTATGGCTACACCTTC. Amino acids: CASSLTALPNYGYTF.

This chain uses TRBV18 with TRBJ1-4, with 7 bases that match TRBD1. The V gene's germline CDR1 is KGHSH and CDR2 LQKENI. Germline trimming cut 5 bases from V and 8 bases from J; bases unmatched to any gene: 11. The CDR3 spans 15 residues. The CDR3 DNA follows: TGTGCCAGCTCAGAGAGACAGGGCTTAGGCGAAAAACTGTTTTTT. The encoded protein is CASSERQGLGEKLFF.

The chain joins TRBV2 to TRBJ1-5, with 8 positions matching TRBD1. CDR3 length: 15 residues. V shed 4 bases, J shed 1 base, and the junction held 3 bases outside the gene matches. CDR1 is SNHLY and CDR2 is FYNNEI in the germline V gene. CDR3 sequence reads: CASSANRGSNQPQHF. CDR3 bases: TGTGCCAGCAGTGCGAACAGGGGGAGCAATCAGCCCCAGCATTTT.

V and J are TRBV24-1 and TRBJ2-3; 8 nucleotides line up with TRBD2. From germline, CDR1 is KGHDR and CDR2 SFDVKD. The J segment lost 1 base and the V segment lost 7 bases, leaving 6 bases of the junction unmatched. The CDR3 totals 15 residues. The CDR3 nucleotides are TGTGCCACCAGAGCGGGGGAGGGAGGCACAGATACGCAGTATTTT. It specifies CATRAGEGGTDTQYF.

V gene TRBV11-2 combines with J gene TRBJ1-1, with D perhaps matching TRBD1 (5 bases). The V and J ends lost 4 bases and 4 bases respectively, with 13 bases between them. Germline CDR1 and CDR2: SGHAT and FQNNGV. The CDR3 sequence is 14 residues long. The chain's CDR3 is CASSSVDSRTEAFF. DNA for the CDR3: TGTGCCAGCAGCTCCGTCGACAGTCGCACTGAAGCTTTCTTT.

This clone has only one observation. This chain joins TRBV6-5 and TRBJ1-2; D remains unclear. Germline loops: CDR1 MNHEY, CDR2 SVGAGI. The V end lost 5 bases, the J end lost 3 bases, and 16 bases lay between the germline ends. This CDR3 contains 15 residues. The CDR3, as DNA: TGTGCCAGCAGTACCCCGAAGAGGGCCGACTATGGCTACACCTTC. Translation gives CASSTPKRADYGYTF.

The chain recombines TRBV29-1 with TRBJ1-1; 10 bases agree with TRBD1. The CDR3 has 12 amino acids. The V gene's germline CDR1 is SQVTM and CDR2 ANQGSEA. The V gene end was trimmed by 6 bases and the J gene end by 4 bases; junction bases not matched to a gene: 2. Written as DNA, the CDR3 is TGCAGCGTGGGGACAGGGGTCACTGAAGCTTTCTTT. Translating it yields CSVGTGVTEAFF.

CDR3 sequence: CASSLALDGGAFF. In nucleotides, the CDR3 is TGTGCCAGCAGCTTGGCCTTGGACGGAGGAGCTTTCTTT. The V and J genes are TRBV5-5 and TRBJ1-1, with D unresolved. V shed 0 bases and J shed 10 bases, with 13 bases lying between them. The CDR3 totals 13 residues. Germline V gives CDR1 SGHKS, CDR2 YYEKEE (reference sequence).

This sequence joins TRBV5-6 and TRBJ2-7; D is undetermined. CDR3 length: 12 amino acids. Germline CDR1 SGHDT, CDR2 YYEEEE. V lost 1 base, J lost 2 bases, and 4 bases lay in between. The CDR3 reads CASSLSTYEQYF. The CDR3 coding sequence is TGTGCCAGCAGCTTGAGCACCTACGAGCAGTACTTC.

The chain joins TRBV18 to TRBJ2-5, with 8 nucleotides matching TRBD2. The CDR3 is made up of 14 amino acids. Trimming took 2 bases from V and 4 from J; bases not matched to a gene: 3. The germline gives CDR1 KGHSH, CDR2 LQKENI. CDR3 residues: CASSPLSGGETQYF. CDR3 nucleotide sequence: TGTGCCAGCTCACCATTAAGCGGGGGAGAGACCCAGTACTTC.

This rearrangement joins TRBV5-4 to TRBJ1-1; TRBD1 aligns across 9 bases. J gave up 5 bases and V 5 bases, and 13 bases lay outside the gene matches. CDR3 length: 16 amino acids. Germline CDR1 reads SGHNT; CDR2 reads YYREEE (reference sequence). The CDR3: CASRKGGQGQFTEAFF. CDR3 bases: TGTGCCAGCAGAAAAGGAGGACAGGGGCAATTTACTGAAGCTTTCTTT.

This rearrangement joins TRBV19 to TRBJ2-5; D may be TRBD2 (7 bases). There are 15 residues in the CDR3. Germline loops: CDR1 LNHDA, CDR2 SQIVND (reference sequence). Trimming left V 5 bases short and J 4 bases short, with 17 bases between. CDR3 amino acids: CASSGTGGGGETQYF. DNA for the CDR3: TGTGCCAGTAGTGGGACGGGCGGGGGCGGAGAGACCCAGTACTTC.

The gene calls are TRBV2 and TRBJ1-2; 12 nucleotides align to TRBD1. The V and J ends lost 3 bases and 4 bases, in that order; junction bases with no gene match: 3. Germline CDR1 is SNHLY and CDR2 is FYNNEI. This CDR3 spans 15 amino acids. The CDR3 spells CASSEGTGGIYGYTF. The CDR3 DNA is TGTGCCAGCAGTGAGGGGACAGGGGGCATCTATGGCTACACCTTC.

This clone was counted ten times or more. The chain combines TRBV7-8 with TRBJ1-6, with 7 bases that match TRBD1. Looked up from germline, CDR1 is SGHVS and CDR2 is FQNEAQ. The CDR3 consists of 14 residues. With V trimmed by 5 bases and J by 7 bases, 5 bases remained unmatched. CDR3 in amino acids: CASSPGTANSPLHF. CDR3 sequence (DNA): TGTGCCAGCAGCCCCGGGACAGCAAATTCACCCCTCCACTTT.

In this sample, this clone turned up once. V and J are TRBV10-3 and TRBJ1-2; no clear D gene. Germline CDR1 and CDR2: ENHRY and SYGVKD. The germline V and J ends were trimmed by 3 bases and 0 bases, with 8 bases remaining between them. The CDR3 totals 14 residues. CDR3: CAISDYDTNYGYTF. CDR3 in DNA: TGTGCCATCAGTGACTATGACACTAACTATGGCTACACCTTC.

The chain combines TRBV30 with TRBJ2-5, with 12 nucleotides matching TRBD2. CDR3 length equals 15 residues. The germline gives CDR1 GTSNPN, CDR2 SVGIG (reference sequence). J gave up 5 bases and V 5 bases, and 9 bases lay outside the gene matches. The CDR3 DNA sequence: TGTGCCTGGGGACTAGCGGGGAGTATTGGGGAGACCCAGTACTTC. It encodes CAWGLAGSIGETQYF.